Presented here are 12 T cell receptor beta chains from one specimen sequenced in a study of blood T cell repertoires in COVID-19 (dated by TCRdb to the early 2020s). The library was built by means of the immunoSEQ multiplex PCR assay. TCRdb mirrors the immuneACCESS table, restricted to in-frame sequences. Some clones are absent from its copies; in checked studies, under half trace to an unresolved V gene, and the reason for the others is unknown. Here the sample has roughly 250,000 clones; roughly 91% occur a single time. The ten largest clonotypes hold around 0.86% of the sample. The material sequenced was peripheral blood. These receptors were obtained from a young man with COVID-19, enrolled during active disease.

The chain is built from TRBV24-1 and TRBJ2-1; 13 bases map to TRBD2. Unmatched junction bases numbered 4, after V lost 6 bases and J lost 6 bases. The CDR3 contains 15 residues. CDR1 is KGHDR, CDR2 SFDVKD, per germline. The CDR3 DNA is TGTGCCACCAGTACTAGCGGGGGGGCCGTCAATGAGCAGTTCTTC. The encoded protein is CATSTSGGAVNEQFF.

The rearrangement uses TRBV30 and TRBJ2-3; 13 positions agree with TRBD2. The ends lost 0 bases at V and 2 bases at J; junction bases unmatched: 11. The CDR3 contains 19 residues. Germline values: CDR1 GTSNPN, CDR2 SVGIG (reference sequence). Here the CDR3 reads CAWSVEYSLAGGDTDTQYF. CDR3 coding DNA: TGTGCCTGGAGTGTCGAATATTCACTAGCGGGGGGGGACACAGATACGCAGTATTTT.

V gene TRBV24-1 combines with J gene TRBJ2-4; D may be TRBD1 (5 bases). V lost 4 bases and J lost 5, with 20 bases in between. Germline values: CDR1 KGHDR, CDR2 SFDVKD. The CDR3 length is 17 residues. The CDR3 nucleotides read TGTGCCACCAGTGACCGATTACAGGAGTTTGTAGAAAACATTCAGTACTTC. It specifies CATSDRLQEFVENIQYF.

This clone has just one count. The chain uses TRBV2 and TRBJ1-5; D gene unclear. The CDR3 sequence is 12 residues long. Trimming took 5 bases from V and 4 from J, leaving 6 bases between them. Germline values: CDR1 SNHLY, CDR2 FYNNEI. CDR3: CASSRMNQPQHF. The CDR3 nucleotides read TGTGCCAGCAGTCGTATGAATCAGCCCCAGCATTTT.

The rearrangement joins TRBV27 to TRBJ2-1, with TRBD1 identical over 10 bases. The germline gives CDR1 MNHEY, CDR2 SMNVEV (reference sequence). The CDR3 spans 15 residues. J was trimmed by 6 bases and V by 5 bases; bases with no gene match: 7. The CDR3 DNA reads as TGTGCCAGCAGTACCCGACAGGGGGCTGGCAATGAGCAGTTCTTC. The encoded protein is CASSTRQGAGNEQFF.

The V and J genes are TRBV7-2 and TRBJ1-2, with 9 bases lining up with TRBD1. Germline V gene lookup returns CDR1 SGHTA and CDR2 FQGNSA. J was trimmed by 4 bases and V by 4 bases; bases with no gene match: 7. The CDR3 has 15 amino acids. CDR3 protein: CASSSPGQGTYGYTF. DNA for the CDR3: TGTGCCAGCAGCTCTCCGGGACAGGGAACCTATGGCTACACCTTC.

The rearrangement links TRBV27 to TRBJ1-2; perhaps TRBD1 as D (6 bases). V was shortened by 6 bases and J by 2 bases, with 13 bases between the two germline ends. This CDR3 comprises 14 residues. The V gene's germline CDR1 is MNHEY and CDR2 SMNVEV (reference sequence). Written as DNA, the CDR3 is TGTGCCAGCAGACCAATAGACAGGAACTATGGCTACACCTTC. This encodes CASRPIDRNYGYTF.

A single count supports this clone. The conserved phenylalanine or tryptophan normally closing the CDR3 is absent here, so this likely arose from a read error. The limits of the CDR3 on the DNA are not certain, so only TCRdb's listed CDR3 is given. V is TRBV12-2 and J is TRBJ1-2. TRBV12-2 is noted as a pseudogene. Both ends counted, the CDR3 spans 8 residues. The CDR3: CASRSRDR.

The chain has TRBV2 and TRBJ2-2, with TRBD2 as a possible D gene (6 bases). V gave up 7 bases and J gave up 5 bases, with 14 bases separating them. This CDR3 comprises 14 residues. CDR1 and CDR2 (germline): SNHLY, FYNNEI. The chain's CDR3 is CASTGTVFTGELFF. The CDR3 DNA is TGTGCCAGCACCGGGACTGTATTTACCGGGGAGCTGTTTTTT.

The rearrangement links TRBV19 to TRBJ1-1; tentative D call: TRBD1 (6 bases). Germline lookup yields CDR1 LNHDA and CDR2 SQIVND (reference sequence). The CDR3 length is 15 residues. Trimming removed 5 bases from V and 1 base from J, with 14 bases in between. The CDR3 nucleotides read TGTGCCAGTAGTTATGACAGGATCCCGAACACTGAAGCTTTCTTT. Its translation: CASSYDRIPNTEAFF.

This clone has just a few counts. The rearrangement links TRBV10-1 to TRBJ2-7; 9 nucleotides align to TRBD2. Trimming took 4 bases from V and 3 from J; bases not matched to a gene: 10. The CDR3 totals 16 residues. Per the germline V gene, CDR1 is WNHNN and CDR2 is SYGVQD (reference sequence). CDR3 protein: CASSGGLAGPVYEQYF. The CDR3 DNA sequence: TGCGCCAGCAGTGGAGGGCTAGCGGGGCCTGTCTACGAGCAGTACTTC.

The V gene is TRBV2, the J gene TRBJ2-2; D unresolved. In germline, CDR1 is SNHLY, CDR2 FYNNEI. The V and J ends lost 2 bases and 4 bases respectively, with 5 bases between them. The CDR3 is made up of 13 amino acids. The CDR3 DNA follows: TGTGCCAGCAGTGAATTCGGCACCGGGGAGCTGTTTTTT. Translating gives CASSEFGTGELFF.